A single sample is the source of the 9 T cell receptor beta chains below, sequenced in a study of beta chain features in type 1 diabetes. Study outcomes and limitations: Within each of all four CD4+ subsets, Type 1 diabetes patients had TCRB CDR3s that were moderately but significantly shorter.

Expressed TCRB transcripts were sequenced, since all the RNA that had been isolated was reverse transcribed. Assay used: immunoSEQ multiplex PCR; TCRdb lists only in-frame clones, some missing. The sample has 500,000 to 850,000 clones, roughly 13% seen once. No cognate antigen is known for these TCRs. Sequencing was performed on naive CD4+ T cells from blood. The source is a man between 18 and 29 years old with type 1 diabetes.

This clone has a handful of counts. This chain uses TRBV28 with TRBJ2-7; the D is unclear. Between the trimmed V and J ends, which lost 2 bases and 5 bases, there was a span of 7 bases. There are 12 residues in the CDR3. Germline V gene lookup returns CDR1 MDHEN and CDR2 SYDVKM. The CDR3 spells CASSLRAHEQYF. CDR3 nucleotide sequence: TGTGCCAGCAGTTTACGGGCCCACGAGCAGTACTTC. The variable domain in full, completed from reference TRBV28 and TRBJ2-7, reads DVKVTQSSRYLVKRTGEKVFLECVQDMDHENMFWYRQDPGLGLRLIYFSYDVKMKEKGDIPEGYSVSREKKERFSLILESASTNQTSMYLCASSLRAHEQYFGPGTRLTVT.

The chain joins TRBV30 to TRBJ2-3; 9 bases align to TRBD1. Germline assignment: CDR1 GTSNPN and CDR2 SVGIG (reference sequence). There are 14 residues in the CDR3. The J segment lost 5 bases and the V segment lost 7 bases, leaving 10 bases of the junction unmatched. This chain's CDR3 is CASNRDRVGDTQYF. The CDR3 nucleotides are TGTGCCTCGAACCGGGACAGGGTGGGAGATACGCAGTATTTT.

This clone has just a few counts. V and J are TRBV27 and TRBJ1-1, with 10 bases aligning to TRBD1. This CDR3 spans 16 amino acids. V trimming: 6 bases; J trimming: 3 bases; junction bases outside the gene matches: 10. CDR1 and CDR2 from the germline V gene are MNHEY and SMNVEV (reference sequence). The CDR3 protein is CASSRQGASRDTEAFF. The CDR3 nucleotides are TGTGCCAGCAGCAGACAGGGGGCCTCTAGAGACACTGAAGCTTTCTTT.

The sample holds a few counts of this clone. CDR3 coding DNA: TGTGCCAGCAGCCCAACCGGGACACCGTATGGCTACACCTTC. Translating it yields CASSPTGTPYGYTF. The rearrangement links TRBV5-6 to TRBJ1-2, with TRBD1 as a possible D gene (6 bases). Trimming took off 4 bases at V and 5 bases at J, with 15 bases between the two ends. The V gene's germline CDR1 is SGHDT and CDR2 YYEEEE. The CDR3 consists of 14 residues.

As to this clone: The sample holds other DNA sequences that translate to the same CDR3. This sequence joins TRBV30 and TRBJ2-5; 7 bases match TRBD1. CDR3 size: 12 residues. Per germline, CDR1 GTSNPN and CDR2 SVGIG (reference sequence). Trimming removed 4 bases from V and 5 bases from J; junction bases left unmatched: 4. DNA for the CDR3: TGTGCCTGGACAGGGGGTTCGGAGACCCAGTACTTC. Translating it yields CAWTGGSETQYF.

Only a few counts were recorded for this clone. This rearrangement joins TRBV29-1 to TRBJ1-1; TRBD1 matches 9 bases. CDR1 SQVTM and CDR2 ANQGSEA come from the germline V gene. The J segment lost 1 base and the V segment lost 7 bases, leaving 4 bases of the junction unmatched. This CDR3 is built from 13 residues. CDR3: CSGEGQGNTEAFF. The CDR3 DNA reads as TGCAGCGGCGAGGGACAGGGGAACACTGAAGCTTTCTTT.

The chain combines TRBV23-1 with TRBJ1-2; D unclear. TRBV23-1 is an ORF, with its function uncertain. Trimming pared 3 bases from V and 7 bases from J, leaving 24 bases between. The CDR3 sequence is 17 residues long. The CDR3 DNA sequence: TGCGCCAGCAGTCATTCGACCTCCAGAACACTGCCGCCTGGCTACACCTTC. Its protein is CASSHSTSRTLPPGYTF.

The rearrangement uses TRBV28 and TRBJ2-7; D remains ambiguous. Trimming pared 6 bases from V and 3 bases from J, leaving 15 bases between. Germline lookup yields CDR1 MDHEN and CDR2 SYDVKM. The CDR3 sequence is 14 residues long. The CDR3 protein is CASSTVEPLYEQYF. CDR3 DNA: TGTGCCAGCAGCACAGTGGAACCCCTCTACGAGCAGTACTTC.

This clone was counted a few times. This chain uses TRBV29-1 with TRBJ2-3; D may be TRBD1 or TRBD2 (5 bases each). V lost 0 bases and J 1 base, leaving 5 bases between the germline ends. Germline lookup yields CDR1 SQVTM and CDR2 ANQGSEA. The CDR3 extends over 13 amino acids. The CDR3 is CSVEEGGTDTQYF. The CDR3 nucleotides are TGCAGCGTTGAAGAGGGGGGCACAGATACGCAGTATTTT.